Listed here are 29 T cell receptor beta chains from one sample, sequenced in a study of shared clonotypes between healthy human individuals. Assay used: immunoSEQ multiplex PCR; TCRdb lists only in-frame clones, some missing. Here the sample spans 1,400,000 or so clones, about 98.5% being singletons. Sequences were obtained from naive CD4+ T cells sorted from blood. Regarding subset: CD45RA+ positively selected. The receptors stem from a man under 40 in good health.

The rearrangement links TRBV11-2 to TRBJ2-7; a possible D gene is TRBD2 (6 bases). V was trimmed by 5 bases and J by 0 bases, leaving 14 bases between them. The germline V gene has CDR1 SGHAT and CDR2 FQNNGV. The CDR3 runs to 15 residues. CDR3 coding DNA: TGTGCCAGCAGCACGCGGACTACTAGCTCCTACGAGCAGTACTTC. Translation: CASSTRTTSSYEQYF. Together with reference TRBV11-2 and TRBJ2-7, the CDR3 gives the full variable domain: EAGVAQSPRYKIIEKRQSVAFWCNPISGHATLYWYQQILGQGPKLLIQFQNNGVVDDSQLPKDRFSAERLKGVDSTLKIQPAKLEDSAVYLCASSTRTTSSYEQYFGPGTRLTVT.

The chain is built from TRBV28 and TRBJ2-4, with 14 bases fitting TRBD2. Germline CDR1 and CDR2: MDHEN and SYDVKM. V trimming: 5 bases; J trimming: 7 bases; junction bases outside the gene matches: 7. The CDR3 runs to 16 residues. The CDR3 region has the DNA TGTGCCAGCAGTCAGAAAAGGACTAGCGGGAGGAACATTCAGTACTTC. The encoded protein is CASSQKRTSGRNIQYF.

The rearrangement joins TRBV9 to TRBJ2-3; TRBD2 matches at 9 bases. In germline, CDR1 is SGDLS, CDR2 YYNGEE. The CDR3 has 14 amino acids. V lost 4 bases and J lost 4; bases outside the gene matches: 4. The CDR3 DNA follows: TGTGCCAGCAGCTTAGCGGGAGTTTCAGATACGCAGTATTTT. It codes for CASSLAGVSDTQYF. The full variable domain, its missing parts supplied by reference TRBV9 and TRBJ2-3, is DSGVTQTPKHLITATGQRVTLRCSPRSGDLSVYWYQQSLDQGLQFLIQYYNGEERAKGNILERFSAQQFPDLHSELNLSSLELGDSALYFCASSLAGVSDTQYFGPGTRLTVL.

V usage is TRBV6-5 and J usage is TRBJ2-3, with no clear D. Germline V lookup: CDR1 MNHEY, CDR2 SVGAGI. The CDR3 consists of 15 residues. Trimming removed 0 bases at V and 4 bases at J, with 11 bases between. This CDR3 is CASSYSTGWADTQYF. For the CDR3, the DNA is TGTGCCAGCAGTTACTCGACGGGCTGGGCAGATACGCAGTATTTT.

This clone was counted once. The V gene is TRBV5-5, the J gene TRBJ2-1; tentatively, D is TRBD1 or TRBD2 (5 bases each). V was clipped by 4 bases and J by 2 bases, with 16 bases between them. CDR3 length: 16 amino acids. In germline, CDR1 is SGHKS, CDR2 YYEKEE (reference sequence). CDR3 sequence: CASSLPGRRAYNEQFF. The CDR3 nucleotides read TGTGCCAGCAGCCTTCCAGGGCGGCGGGCCTACAATGAGCAGTTCTTC. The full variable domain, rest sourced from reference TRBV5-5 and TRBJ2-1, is DAGVTQSPTHLIKTRGQQVTLRCSPISGHKSVSWYQQVLGQGPQFIFQYYEKEERGRGNFPDRFSARQFPNYSSELNVNALLLGDSALYLCASSLPGRRAYNEQFFGPGTRLTVL.

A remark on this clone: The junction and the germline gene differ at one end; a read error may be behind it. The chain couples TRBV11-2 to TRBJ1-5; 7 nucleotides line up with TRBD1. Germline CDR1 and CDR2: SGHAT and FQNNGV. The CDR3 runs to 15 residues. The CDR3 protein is CASSLETGRNQPQHF. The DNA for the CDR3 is TGTGCCAGCAGCCTAGAGACAGGGCGCAATCAGCCCCAGCATTTT.

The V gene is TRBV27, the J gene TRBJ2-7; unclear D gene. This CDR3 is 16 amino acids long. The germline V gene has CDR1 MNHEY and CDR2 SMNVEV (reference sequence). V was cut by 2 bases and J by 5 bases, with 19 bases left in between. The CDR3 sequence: CASSLGVGRNLNEQYF. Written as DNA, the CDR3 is TGTGCCAGCAGTTTAGGGGTAGGGCGGAATCTGAACGAGCAGTACTTC.

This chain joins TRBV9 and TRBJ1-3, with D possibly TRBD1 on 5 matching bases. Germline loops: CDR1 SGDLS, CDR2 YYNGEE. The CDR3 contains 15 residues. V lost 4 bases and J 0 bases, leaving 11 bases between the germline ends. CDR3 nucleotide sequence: TGTGCCAGCAGCCCCTCGAGGGGCTCTGGAAACACCATATATTTT. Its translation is CASSPSRGSGNTIYF.

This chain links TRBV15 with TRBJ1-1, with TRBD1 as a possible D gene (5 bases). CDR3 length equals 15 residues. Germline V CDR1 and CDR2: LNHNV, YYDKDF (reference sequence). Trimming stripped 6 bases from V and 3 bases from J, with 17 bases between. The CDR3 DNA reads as TGTGCCACCAGTATGGACACCCACCCGGACACTGAAGCTTTCTTT. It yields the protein CATSMDTHPDTEAFF.

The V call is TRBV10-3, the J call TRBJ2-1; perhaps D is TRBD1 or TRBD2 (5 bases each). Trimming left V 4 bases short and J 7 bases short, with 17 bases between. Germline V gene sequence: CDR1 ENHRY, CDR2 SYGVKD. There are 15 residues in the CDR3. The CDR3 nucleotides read TGTGCCATCAGTGGGGCCGGGACGGTCGAGAATGAGCAGTTCTTC. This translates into CAISGAGTVENEQFF.

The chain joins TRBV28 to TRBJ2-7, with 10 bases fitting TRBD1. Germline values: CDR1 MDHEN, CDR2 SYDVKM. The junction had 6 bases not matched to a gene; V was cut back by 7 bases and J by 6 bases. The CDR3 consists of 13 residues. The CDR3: CASMGQGISEQYF. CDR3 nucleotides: TGTGCCAGCATGGGACAGGGGATAAGCGAGCAGTACTTC.

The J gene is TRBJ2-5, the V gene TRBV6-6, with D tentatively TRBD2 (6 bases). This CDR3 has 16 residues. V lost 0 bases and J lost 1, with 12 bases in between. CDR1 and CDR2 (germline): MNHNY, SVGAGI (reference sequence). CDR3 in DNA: TGTGCCAGCAGTTACTCGCCGCTGCGGGGCCAAGAGACCCAGTACTTC. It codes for CASSYSPLRGQETQYF.

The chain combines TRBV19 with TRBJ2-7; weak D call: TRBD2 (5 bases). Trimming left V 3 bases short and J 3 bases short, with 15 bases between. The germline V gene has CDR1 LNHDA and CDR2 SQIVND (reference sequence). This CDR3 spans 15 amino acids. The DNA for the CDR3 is TGTGCCAGTAGTATCGGACTGGGTTATCACTACGAGCAGTACTTC. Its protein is CASSIGLGYHYEQYF.

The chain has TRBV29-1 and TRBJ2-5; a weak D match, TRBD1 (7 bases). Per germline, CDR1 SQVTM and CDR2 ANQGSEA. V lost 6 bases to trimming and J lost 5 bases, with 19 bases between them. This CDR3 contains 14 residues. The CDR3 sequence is CSVPQGGYAETQYF. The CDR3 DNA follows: TGCAGCGTCCCTCAGGGGGGCTATGCGGAGACCCAGTACTTC.

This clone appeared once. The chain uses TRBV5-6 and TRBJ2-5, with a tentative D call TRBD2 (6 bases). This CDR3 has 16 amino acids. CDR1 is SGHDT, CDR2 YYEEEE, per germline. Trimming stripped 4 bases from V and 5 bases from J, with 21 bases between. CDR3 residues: CASSTRLVISGETQYF. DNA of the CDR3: TGTGCCAGCAGCACTAGACTAGTTATCTCCGGCGAGACCCAGTACTTC. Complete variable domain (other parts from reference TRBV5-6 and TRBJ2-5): DAGVTQSPTHLIKTRGQQVTLRCSPKSGHDTVSWYQQALGQGPQFIFQYYEEEERQRGNFPDRFSGHQFPNYSSELNVNALLLGDSALYLCASSTRLVISGETQYFGPGTRLLVL.

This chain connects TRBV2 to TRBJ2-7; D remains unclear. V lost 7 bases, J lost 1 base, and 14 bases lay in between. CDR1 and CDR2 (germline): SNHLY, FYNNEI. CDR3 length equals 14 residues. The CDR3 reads CASKPDRNSYEQYF. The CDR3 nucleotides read TGTGCCAGCAAACCAGACCGCAATTCCTACGAGCAGTACTTC. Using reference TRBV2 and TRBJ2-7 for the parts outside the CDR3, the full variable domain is EPEVTQTPSHQVTQMGQEVILRCVPISNHLYFYWYRQILGQKVEFLVSFYNNEISEKSEIFDDQFSVERPDGSNFTLKIRSTKLEDSAMYFCASKPDRNSYEQYFGPGTRLTVT.

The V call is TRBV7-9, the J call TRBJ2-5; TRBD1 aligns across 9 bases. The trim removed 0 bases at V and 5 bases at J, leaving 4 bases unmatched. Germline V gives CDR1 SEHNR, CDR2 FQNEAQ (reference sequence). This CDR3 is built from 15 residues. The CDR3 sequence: CASSLARGQGETQYF. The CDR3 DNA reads TGTGCCAGCAGCTTAGCCCGAGGACAGGGGGAGACCCAGTACTTC.

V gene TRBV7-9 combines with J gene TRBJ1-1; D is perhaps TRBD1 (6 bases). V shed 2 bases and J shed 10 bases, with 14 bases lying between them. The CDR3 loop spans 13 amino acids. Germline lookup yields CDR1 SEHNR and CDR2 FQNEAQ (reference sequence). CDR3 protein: CASSLPTGMGAFF. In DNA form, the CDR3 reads TGTGCCAGCAGCTTACCAACAGGGATGGGAGCTTTCTTT.

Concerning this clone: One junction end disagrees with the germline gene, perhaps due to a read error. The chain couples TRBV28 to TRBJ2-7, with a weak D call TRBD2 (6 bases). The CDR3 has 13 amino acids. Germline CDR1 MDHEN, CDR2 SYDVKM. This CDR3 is CASNSGSSYEQYF. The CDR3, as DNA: TGTGCCAGCAACAGCGGGTCCTCCTACGAGCAGTACTTT.

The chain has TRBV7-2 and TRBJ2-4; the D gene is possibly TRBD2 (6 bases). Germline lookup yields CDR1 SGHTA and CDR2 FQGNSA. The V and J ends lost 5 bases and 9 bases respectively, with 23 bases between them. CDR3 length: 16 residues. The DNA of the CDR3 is TGTGCCAGCAGCCCCGGGTCGCTAGGGCGTAGCGGCATTCAGTACTTC. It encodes CASSPGSLGRSGIQYF.

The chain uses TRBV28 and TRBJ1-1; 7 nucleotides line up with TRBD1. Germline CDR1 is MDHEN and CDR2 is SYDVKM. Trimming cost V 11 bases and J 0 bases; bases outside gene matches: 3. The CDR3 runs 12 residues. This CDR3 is CAYRGLNTEAFF. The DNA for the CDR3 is TGTGCCTACAGGGGCTTGAACACTGAAGCTTTCTTT. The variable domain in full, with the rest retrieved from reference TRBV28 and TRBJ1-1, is DVKVTQSSRYLVKRTGEKVFLECVQDMDHENMFWYRQDPGLGLRLIYFSYDVKMKEKGDIPEGYSVSREKKERFSLILESASTNQTSMYLCAYRGLNTEAFFGQGTRLTVV.

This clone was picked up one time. The CDR3 sequence is CASSLGDSGRAETQYF. The DNA of the CDR3 is TGTGCCAGCAGCTTGGGGGATAGCGGGAGGGCGGAGACCCAGTACTTC. The J gene is TRBJ2-5, the V gene TRBV5-4; 11 positions agree with TRBD2. The CDR3 totals 16 residues. Germline values: CDR1 SGHNT, CDR2 YYREEE (reference sequence). V shed 0 bases, J shed 5 bases, and the junction held 6 bases outside the gene matches. Drawing the rest from reference TRBV5-4 and TRBJ2-5, the complete variable domain is ETGVTQSPTHLIKTRGQQVTLRCSSQSGHNTVSWYQQALGQGPQFIFQYYREEENGRGNFPPRFSGLQFPNYSSELNVNALELDDSALYLCASSLGDSGRAETQYFGPGTRLLVL.

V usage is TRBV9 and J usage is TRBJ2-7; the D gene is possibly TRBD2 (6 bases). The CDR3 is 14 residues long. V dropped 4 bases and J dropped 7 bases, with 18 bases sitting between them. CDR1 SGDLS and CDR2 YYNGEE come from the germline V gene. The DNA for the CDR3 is TGTGCCAGCAGCCCCCGGGTAGCGGATACAGAGCAGTACTTC. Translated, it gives CASSPRVADTEQYF. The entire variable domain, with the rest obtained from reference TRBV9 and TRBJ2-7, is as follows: DSGVTQTPKHLITATGQRVTLRCSPRSGDLSVYWYQQSLDQGLQFLIQYYNGEERAKGNILERFSAQQFPDLHSELNLSSLELGDSALYFCASSPRVADTEQYFGPGTRLTVT.

The chain's CDR3 is CAWSSTRPGEQYF. The DNA for the CDR3 is TGTGCCTGGAGTTCGACTAGACCGGGCGAGCAGTACTTC. The rearrangement links TRBV30 to TRBJ2-7; maybe TRBD2 (6 bases). Trimming shortened V by 2 bases and J by 6 bases, and 14 bases separated the two germline ends. Germline V CDR1 and CDR2: GTSNPN, SVGIG (reference sequence). This CDR3 has 13 amino acids.

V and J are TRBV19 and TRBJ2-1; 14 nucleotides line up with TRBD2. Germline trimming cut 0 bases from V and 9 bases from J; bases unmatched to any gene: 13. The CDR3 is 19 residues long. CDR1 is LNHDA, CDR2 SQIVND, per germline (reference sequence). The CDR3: CASSIDLSGTSGRIGEQFF. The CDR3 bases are TGTGCCAGTAGTATAGATCTATCTGGGACTAGCGGGAGAATTGGTGAGCAGTTCTTC.

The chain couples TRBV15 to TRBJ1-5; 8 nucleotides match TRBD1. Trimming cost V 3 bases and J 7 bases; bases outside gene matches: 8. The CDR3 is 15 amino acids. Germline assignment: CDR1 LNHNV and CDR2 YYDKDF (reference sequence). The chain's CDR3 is CATSSWTGRRQPQHF. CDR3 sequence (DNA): TGTGCCACCAGCAGTTGGACAGGGAGAAGGCAGCCCCAGCATTTT.

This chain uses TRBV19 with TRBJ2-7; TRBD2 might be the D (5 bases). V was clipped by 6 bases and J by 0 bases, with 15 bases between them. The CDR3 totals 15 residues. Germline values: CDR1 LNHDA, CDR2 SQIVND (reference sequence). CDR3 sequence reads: CASRKNGGSSYEQYF. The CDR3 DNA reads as TGTGCCAGTAGGAAGAATGGAGGCAGCTCCTACGAGCAGTACTTC. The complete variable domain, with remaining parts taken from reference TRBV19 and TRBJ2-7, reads DGGITQSPKYLFRKEGQNVTLSCEQNLNHDAMYWYRQDPGQGLRLIYYSQIVNDFQKGDIAEGYSVSREKKESFPLTVTSAQKNPTAFYLCASRKNGGSSYEQYFGPGTRLTVT.

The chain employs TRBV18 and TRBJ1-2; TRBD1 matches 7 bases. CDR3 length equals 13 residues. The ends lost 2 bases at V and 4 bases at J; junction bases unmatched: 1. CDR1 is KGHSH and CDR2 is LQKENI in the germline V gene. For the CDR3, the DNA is TGTGCCAGCTCACCAGAGGGGGCCTATGGCTACACCTTC. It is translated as CASSPEGAYGYTF.

CDR3 DNA sequence: TGTGCCAGCAGCTACGGACGAAGGGGGGGTGAAAAACTGTTTTTT. It codes for CASSYGRRGGEKLFF. V gene TRBV9 combines with J gene TRBJ1-4, with D tentatively TRBD1 (6 bases). The CDR3 contains 15 residues. Trimming pared 4 bases from V and 7 bases from J, leaving 17 bases between. CDR1 and CDR2 from the germline V gene are SGDLS and YYNGEE.